This T cell receptor (beta chain) was retrieved from a study of T-cell memory formation after mild COVID-19. The CDR3 contains 17 residues. CDR1 is SGHVS and CDR2 is FNYEAQ in the germline V gene. V lost 4 bases and J 5 bases, leaving 18 bases between the germline ends. Barcoded TCR alpha and TCR beta cDNA libraries with UMIs came from 5'RACE using constant-segment primers. TCRdb reprocessed the 5' RACE reads via MiXCR and lists one record per CDR3 protein. Among 300,000 to 400,000 distinct CDR3 sequences, 10% to 15% were seen once, and the ten largest hold around 21%. Sequencing input: PBMCs or a T cell subset sorted from them (not recorded which). The TCR sequence derives from a man younger than 35 who had mild COVID-19 (a few samples of this study predate the infection). Cell type and time point are not known. V gene TRBV7-6 combines with J gene TRBJ1-6; D is unresolved. The CDR3 sequence is CASSYGTRRTDNSPLHF. Here the CDR3 DNA reads TGTGCCAGCAGCTACGGTACACGGAGGACGGATAATTCACCCCTCCACTTT.